Presented here are 6 T cell receptor beta chains from one specimen sequenced in a study of OX40 agonist ivuxolimab in advanced cancers. The repertoire was sequenced with immunoSEQ multiplex PCR; TCRdb's copy has only in-frame clones and lacks some. The sample records roughly 51,000 clones, 85% to 90% being singletons. Sequenced material: CD4+ or CD8+ T cells sorted from blood, taken in a trial of the OX40 agonist ivuxolimab. The receptor source for this set is an adult with an advanced solid tumor such as melanoma, head and neck, liver or kidney cancer.

The chain combines TRBV10-3 with TRBJ1-5; 12 bases agree with TRBD1. This CDR3 is 15 amino acids long. After removal of 4 bases from V and 7 bases from J, the junction contained 5 bases not matched to a gene. Germline CDR1 and CDR2: ENHRY and SYGVKD. CDR3 residues: CAISGDRGRDQPQHF. DNA of the CDR3: TGTGCCATCAGTGGGGACAGGGGGCGAGACCAGCCCCAGCATTTT.

V and J are TRBV19 and TRBJ2-4, with 7 bases lining up with TRBD2. The V gene end was trimmed by 11 bases and the J gene end by 0 bases; junction bases not matched to a gene: 10. CDR1 is LNHDA, CDR2 SQIVND, per germline (reference sequence). This CDR3 has 15 amino acids. The CDR3 reads CASCIGGGAKNIQYF. The CDR3 DNA follows: TGTGCCTCCTGCATTGGGGGGGGAGCCAAAAACATTCAGTACTTC.

The chain joins TRBV6-5 to TRBJ1-2; D not certain. The V gene's germline CDR1 is MNHEY and CDR2 SVGAGI. V was cut by 6 bases and J by 7 bases, with 18 bases left in between. The CDR3 sequence is 14 residues long. CDR3 loop: CASRTSGGHFGYTF. In DNA form, the CDR3 reads TGTGCCAGCAGAACCTCAGGTGGCCACTTTGGCTACACCTTC.

The CDR3 nucleotides read TGTGCCAGCTCACTAAGAAGCGGGGGGCCCTACGAGCAGTACTTC. Residues: CASSLRSGGPYEQYF. The V and J genes are TRBV18 and TRBJ2-7, with 9 bases lining up with TRBD2. Germline assignment: CDR1 KGHSH and CDR2 LQKENI. The CDR3 has 15 amino acids. With V trimmed by 4 bases and J by 2 bases, 6 bases remained unmatched.

About this clone itself: The sample holds other DNA sequences that translate to the same CDR3. The CDR3: CASGTSYEQYF. CDR3 DNA: TGTGCCAGCGGAACTAGCTACGAGCAGTACTTC. This chain connects TRBV2 to TRBJ2-7, with a possible D match to TRBD2 (5 bases). V was shortened by 8 bases and J by 3 bases, with 8 bases between the two germline ends. Germline-derived CDR1 and CDR2 are SNHLY and FYNNEI. The CDR3 sequence is 11 residues long.

The chain carries TRBV30 and TRBJ1-1; possible D gene TRBD1, 5 bases. The ends were cut back, 2 bases at V and 6 bases at J, with 13 bases in the middle. This CDR3 spans 13 amino acids. Germline V gene data show CDR1 as GTSNPN and CDR2 as SVGIG (reference sequence). The CDR3, as DNA: TGTGCCTGGAGTTCGGGGGTTAGATCTGAAGCTTTCTTT. As protein: CAWSSGVRSEAFF. The full variable domain, with the rest looked up from reference TRBV30 and TRBJ1-1, is SQTIHQWPATLVQPVGSPLSLECTVEGTSNPNLYWYRQAAGRGLQLLFYSVGIGQISSEVPQNLSASRPQDRQFILSSKKLLLSDSGFYLCAWSSGVRSEAFFGQGTRLTVV.